The rows below give T cell receptor beta chains drawn from one sample of a study of cytomegalovirus exposure and HLA in healthy donors. The data were produced by immunoSEQ multiplex PCR, yet TCRdb's version contains in-frame clones alone and is incomplete. The sample includes 300,000 or so clones, approximately 88% of them seen just once. The specimen sequenced was PBMCs. The receptors stem from a man aged 25-45 years in good health and CMV-seronegative. Both conserved end residues are part of each CDR3. The order of the fields is D gene, clone size, V gene, J gene, CDR3 DNA, CDR3 protein. The D gene is left open where the match is weak. Expanded clones get a size class; other rows say once, few or many, or leave the size out.

d_gene: NA; abundance: few; v_gene: TRBV6-1; j_gene: TRBJ1-5; CDR3nt: TGTGCCAGCAGCGAGGAGTCGGGGATGCATCAGCCCCAGCATTTT; CDR3aa: CASSEESGMHQPQHF
d_gene: NA; abundance: NA; v_gene: TRBV6-5; j_gene: TRBJ1-1; CDR3nt: TGTGCCAGCAGCCCCGGACTGTATCTCACTGAAGCTTTCTTT; CDR3aa: CASSPGLYLTEAFF
d_gene: TRBD1; abundance: NA; v_gene: TRBV5-1; j_gene: TRBJ2-7; CDR3nt: TGCGCCAGCAGCTTTGGTAGGACAGGGGGCGATGAGCAGTACTTC; CDR3aa: CASSFGRTGGDEQYF
d_gene: NA; abundance: NA; v_gene: TRBV11-2; j_gene: TRBJ1-1; CDR3nt: TGTGCCAGCAGCTTAGATGGGGAGGCCGGGAGTAAAGGGACTGAAGCTTTCTTT; CDR3aa: CASSLDGEAGSKGTEAFF
d_gene: NA; abundance: NA; v_gene: TRBV5-1; j_gene: TRBJ2-5; CDR3nt: TGCGCCAGCACCGGTCGGGAGACCCAGTACTTC; CDR3aa: CASTGRETQYF
d_gene: NA; abundance: NA; v_gene: TRBV11-2; j_gene: TRBJ2-7; CDR3nt: TGTGCCAGCAGCTTAGGACATCTCTACGAGCAGTACTTC; CDR3aa: CASSLGHLYEQYF
d_gene: NA; abundance: NA; v_gene: TRBV5-6; j_gene: TRBJ2-1; CDR3nt: TGTGCCAGCAGCTTCTTTCCGTTTAATGAGCAGTTCTTC; CDR3aa: CASSFFPFNEQFF
d_gene: TRBD1; abundance: NA; v_gene: TRBV4-3; j_gene: TRBJ2-6; CDR3nt: TGCGCCAGCAGCCAAGATAAGGGACAGGGGTTTCCTGGGGCCAACGTCCTGACTTTC; CDR3aa: CASSQDKGQGFPGANVLTF
d_gene: TRBD2; abundance: NA; v_gene: TRBV7-9; j_gene: TRBJ2-1; CDR3nt: TGTGCCAGCAGCCACGAGGGGGCTAGCGGGGTCTCCTACAATGAGCAGTTCTTC; CDR3aa: CASSHEGASGVSYNEQFF
d_gene: NA; abundance: NA; v_gene: TRBV12-2; j_gene: TRBJ1-2; CDR3nt: TGTGCAAGTCGCTTAGGTATGCGGGCAGGTGGCTACACCTTC; CDR3aa: CASRLGMRAGGYTF
d_gene: NA; abundance: NA; v_gene: TRBV19; j_gene: TRBJ1-1; CDR3nt: TGTGCCAGTAAGCAGACAGCCTGGAACACTGAAGCTTTCTTT; CDR3aa: CASKQTAWNTEAFF
d_gene: TRBD2; abundance: NA; v_gene: TRBV29-1; j_gene: TRBJ2-1; CDR3nt: TGCAGTGACAGCGGGGGGGCCAATGAGCAGTTCTTC; CDR3aa: CSDSGGANEQFF
d_gene: NA; abundance: NA; v_gene: TRBV15; j_gene: TRBJ2-7; CDR3nt: TGTGCCACCAGCAGAGGGACAGTTAGCTCCTACGAGCAGTACTTC; CDR3aa: CATSRGTVSSYEQYF
d_gene: NA; abundance: NA; v_gene: TRBV5-6; j_gene: TRBJ1-6; CDR3nt: TGTGCCAGCAGCGCCGGAGACAGACGCCCCTATAATTCACCCCTCCACTTT; CDR3aa: CASSAGDRRPYNSPLHF
d_gene: NA; abundance: NA; v_gene: TRBV6-5; j_gene: TRBJ1-2; CDR3nt: TGTGCCAGCAGTTACGAGCGGTTTCCTAACTATGGCTACACCTTC; CDR3aa: CASSYERFPNYGYTF
d_gene: NA; abundance: NA; v_gene: TRBV29-1; j_gene: TRBJ1-3; CDR3nt: TGCAGCGTTGAACTGGGGGGGGGAAACACCATATATTTT; CDR3aa: CSVELGGGNTIYF
d_gene: TRBD1; abundance: NA; v_gene: TRBV7-6; j_gene: TRBJ1-1; CDR3nt: TGTGCCAGCAGCTTAAAAATAGGGGACAGCATGAACACTGAAGCTTTCTTT; CDR3aa: CASSLKIGDSMNTEAFF
d_gene: TRBD2; abundance: once; v_gene: TRBV10-1; j_gene: TRBJ2-5; CDR3nt: TGCGCCAGCAGTTCGGGACTAGCGGGGGGTCTGGGGGAGACCCAGTACTTC; CDR3aa: CASSSGLAGGLGETQYF
d_gene: TRBD2; abundance: NA; v_gene: TRBV30; j_gene: TRBJ2-5; CDR3nt: TGTGCCTGGAGTGTACTAAGCGGGGGGGCCGGGACCCAGTACTTC; CDR3aa: CAWSVLSGGAGTQYF
d_gene: NA; abundance: NA; v_gene: TRBV7-8; j_gene: TRBJ2-1; CDR3nt: TGTGCCAGCAGCTTTACAAGCAATGAGCAGTTCTTC; CDR3aa: CASSFTSNEQFF
d_gene: NA; abundance: NA; v_gene: TRBV25-1; j_gene: TRBJ2-5; CDR3nt: TGTGCCAGCAGCAAGGGGCAACAAGAGACCCAGTACTTC; CDR3aa: CASSKGQQETQYF
d_gene: NA; abundance: NA; v_gene: TRBV5-1; j_gene: TRBJ2-2; CDR3nt: TGCGCCAGCAGCTTGGTACAGAACACCGGGGAGCTGTTTTTT; CDR3aa: CASSLVQNTGELFF
d_gene: TRBD1; abundance: NA; v_gene: TRBV5-5; j_gene: TRBJ1-5; CDR3nt: TGTGCCAGCAGCCCTTGGACAGGAAAAGGCAATCAGCCCCAGCATTTT; CDR3aa: CASSPWTGKGNQPQHF
d_gene: NA; abundance: NA; v_gene: TRBV7-6; j_gene: TRBJ1-6; CDR3nt: TGTGCCAGCAGCTTAGTGGGGCAGTTTGATTCACCCCTCCACTTT; CDR3aa: CASSLVGQFDSPLHF
d_gene: TRBD1; abundance: NA; v_gene: TRBV15; j_gene: TRBJ1-2; CDR3nt: TGTGCCACCAGCGGGGGATCTGGGACAGGCTATGGCTACACCTTC; CDR3aa: CATSGGSGTGYGYTF
d_gene: TRBD2; abundance: NA; v_gene: TRBV9; j_gene: TRBJ2-7; CDR3nt: TGTGCCAGCAGCGGGTGGACTAGCGGTGCCTACGAGCAGTACTTC; CDR3aa: CASSGWTSGAYEQYF
d_gene: NA; abundance: NA; v_gene: TRBV11-2; j_gene: TRBJ2-1; CDR3nt: TGTGCCAGCAGTTTTCAGGGTTTTTTCGATGAGCAGTTCTTC; CDR3aa: CASSFQGFFDEQFF
d_gene: TRBD1; abundance: NA; v_gene: TRBV6-5; j_gene: TRBJ1-4; CDR3nt: TGTGCCAGCAGTTACGACAGGGGTAATGAAAAACTGTTTTTT; CDR3aa: CASSYDRGNEKLFF
d_gene: NA; abundance: NA; v_gene: TRBV19; j_gene: TRBJ1-6; CDR3nt: TGTGCCAGTACAGACAGGTTGAGTTCACCCCTCCACTTT; CDR3aa: CASTDRLSSPLHF
d_gene: NA; abundance: NA; v_gene: TRBV7-2; j_gene: TRBJ1-1; CDR3nt: TGTGCCAGCAGCTTCGACAGGAGCTTAAACACTGAAGCTTTCTTT; CDR3aa: CASSFDRSLNTEAFF
d_gene: NA; abundance: NA; v_gene: TRBV5-1; j_gene: TRBJ2-1; CDR3nt: TGCGCCAGCTCCCAAGGGGACAATGAGCAGTTCTTC; CDR3aa: CASSQGDNEQFF
d_gene: TRBD1; abundance: NA; v_gene: TRBV18; j_gene: TRBJ1-2; CDR3nt: TGTGCCAGCTCACCCGGACAGGGGAACTATGGCTACACCTTC; CDR3aa: CASSPGQGNYGYTF
d_gene: TRBD1; abundance: NA; v_gene: TRBV18; j_gene: TRBJ1-2; CDR3nt: TGTGCCAGCTCAGTGAGGCCTATTGCGGGACAGGACCGTCCGGGCTATGGCTACACCTTC; CDR3aa: CASSVRPIAGQDRPGYGYTF
d_gene: TRBD1; abundance: NA; v_gene: TRBV18; j_gene: TRBJ1-1; CDR3nt: TGTGCCAGCTCGGGACAGGGCAGTACTGAAGCTTTCTTT; CDR3aa: CASSGQGSTEAFF
d_gene: TRBD1; abundance: NA; v_gene: TRBV7-8; j_gene: TRBJ1-5; CDR3nt: TGTGCCAGCTGTAGGACAGGGGTTTGTACCAATCAGCCCCAGCATTTT; CDR3aa: CASCRTGVCTNQPQHF
d_gene: NA; abundance: NA; v_gene: TRBV27; j_gene: TRBJ1-5; CDR3nt: TGTGCCAGCACCGAAAGGGGTCCGGGTCAGCCCCAGCATTTT; CDR3aa: CASTERGPGQPQHF
d_gene: TRBD2; abundance: once; v_gene: TRBV6-1; j_gene: TRBJ2-3; CDR3nt: TGTGCCAGCAGTCCAAGGCGGGGGGGCCCAGATACGCAGTATTTT; CDR3aa: CASSPRRGGPDTQYF
d_gene: NA; abundance: NA; v_gene: TRBV6-5; j_gene: TRBJ2-3; CDR3nt: TGTGCCAGCAGTTATCGGGAGAGCACAGATACGCAGTATTTT; CDR3aa: CASSYRESTDTQYF
d_gene: TRBD1; abundance: NA; v_gene: TRBV7-8; j_gene: TRBJ1-5; CDR3nt: TGTGCTAGCAGCTCAAGACAGGGGTTAAGCAATCAGCCCCAGCATTTT; CDR3aa: CASSSRQGLSNQPQHF
d_gene: TRBD1; abundance: NA; v_gene: TRBV7-2; j_gene: TRBJ2-7; CDR3nt: TGTGCCAGCAGCTTAACTCTAGGACAGGGTAGCACCAACGAGCAGTACTTC; CDR3aa: CASSLTLGQGSTNEQYF
d_gene: NA; abundance: NA; v_gene: TRBV4-3; j_gene: TRBJ2-6; CDR3nt: TGCGCCAGCAGCCGACTAGTAGCAGGAACCTCTGGGGCCAACGTCCTGACTTTC; CDR3aa: CASSRLVAGTSGANVLTF
d_gene: TRBD1; abundance: few; v_gene: TRBV5-1; j_gene: TRBJ1-6; CDR3nt: TGCGCCAGCAGCTCCTCAACAGGGGCAGGCAATTCACCCCTCCACTTT; CDR3aa: CASSSSTGAGNSPLHF
d_gene: TRBD2; abundance: NA; v_gene: TRBV5-4; j_gene: TRBJ2-5; CDR3nt: TGTGCCAGCAGCTTTCCGGGGGGTTCCCAAGAGACCCAGTACTTC; CDR3aa: CASSFPGGSQETQYF
d_gene: TRBD2; abundance: NA; v_gene: TRBV5-4; j_gene: TRBJ2-2; CDR3nt: TGTGCCAGCAGCTTTCGGGGGGCGAACACCGGGGAGCTGTTTTTT; CDR3aa: CASSFRGANTGELFF
d_gene: TRBD2; abundance: NA; v_gene: TRBV2; j_gene: TRBJ2-3; CDR3nt: TGTGCCAGGGGAGCGGGGGGGCCGAGAGATACGCAGTATTTT; CDR3aa: CARGAGGPRDTQYF
d_gene: NA; abundance: NA; v_gene: TRBV5-4; j_gene: TRBJ1-2; CDR3nt: TGTGCCAGCAGCTTGGATGGAGGGTTGGACTATGGCTACACCTTC; CDR3aa: CASSLDGGLDYGYTF
d_gene: TRBD1; abundance: NA; v_gene: TRBV5-1; j_gene: TRBJ2-7; CDR3nt: TGCGCCAGCAGCTTGGGACAGGGGGTTGTCTACGAGCAGTACTTC; CDR3aa: CASSLGQGVVYEQYF
d_gene: TRBD1; abundance: NA; v_gene: TRBV7-2; j_gene: TRBJ1-3; CDR3nt: TGTGCCAGCAGCCCAGGGGGAATCGGAAACACCATATATTTT; CDR3aa: CASSPGGIGNTIYF
d_gene: NA; abundance: NA; v_gene: TRBV7-2; j_gene: TRBJ1-1; CDR3nt: TGTGCCAGCAGCCTAGCGGGCGGGGGCACTGAAGCTTTCTTT; CDR3aa: CASSLAGGGTEAFF